This paragraph covers one TCR beta chain sequence. What it binds is unknown. This entry comes from a study of PD-L1 blockade in urothelial cancer. Study context: Across blood samples, T cells had a median count of 141,255.

Study-wide points: Pretreatment blood TCR clonality under the median forecast improved survival.

Sequencing used immunoSEQ multiplex PCR; TCRdb keeps in-frame clones, though not all of them. The profile shows 40,000 to 50,000 clones, almost 85% of them singletons. Time point indicated: peripheral blood 6 weeks after treatment start. The source was PBMCs, collected around atezolizumab (anti-PD-L1) treatment. This receptor was obtained from a man in his 60s with urothelial cancer.

This CDR3 reads CASNLAGVPDTQYF. In nucleotides, the CDR3 is TGCGCCAGCAACCTAGCGGGAGTCCCAGATACGCAGTATTTT. The V call is TRBV10-2, the J call TRBJ2-3; TRBD2 matches 10 bases. Unmatched junction bases numbered 5, after V lost 7 bases and J lost 4 bases. Germline CDR1 is WSHSY and CDR2 is SAAADI. This CDR3 has 14 amino acids.